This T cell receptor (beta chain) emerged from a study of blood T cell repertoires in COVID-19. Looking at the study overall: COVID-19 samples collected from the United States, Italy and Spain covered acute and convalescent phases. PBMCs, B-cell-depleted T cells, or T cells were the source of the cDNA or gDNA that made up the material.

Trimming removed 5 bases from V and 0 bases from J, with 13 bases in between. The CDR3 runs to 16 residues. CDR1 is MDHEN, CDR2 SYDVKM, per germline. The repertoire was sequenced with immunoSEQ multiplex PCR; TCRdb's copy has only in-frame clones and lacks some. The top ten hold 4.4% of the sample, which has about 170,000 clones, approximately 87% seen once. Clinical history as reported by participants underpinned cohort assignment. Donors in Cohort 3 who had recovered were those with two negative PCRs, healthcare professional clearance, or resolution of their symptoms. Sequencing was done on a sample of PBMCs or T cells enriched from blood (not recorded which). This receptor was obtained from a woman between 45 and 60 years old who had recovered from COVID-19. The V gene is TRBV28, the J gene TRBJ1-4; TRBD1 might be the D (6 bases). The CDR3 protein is CASSLRQAATNEKLFF. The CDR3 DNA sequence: TGTGCCAGCAGTCTACGACAGGCAGCAACTAATGAAAAACTGTTTTTT.